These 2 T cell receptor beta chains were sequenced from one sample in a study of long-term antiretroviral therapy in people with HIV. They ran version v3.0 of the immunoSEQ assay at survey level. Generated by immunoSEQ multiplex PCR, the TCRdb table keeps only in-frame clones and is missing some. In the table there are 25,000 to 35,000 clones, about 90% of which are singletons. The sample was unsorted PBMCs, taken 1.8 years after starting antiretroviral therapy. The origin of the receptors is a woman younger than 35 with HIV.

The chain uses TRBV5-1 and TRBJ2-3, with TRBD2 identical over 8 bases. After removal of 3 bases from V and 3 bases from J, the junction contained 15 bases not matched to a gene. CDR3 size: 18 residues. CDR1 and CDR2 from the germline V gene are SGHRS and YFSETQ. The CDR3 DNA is TGCGCCAGCAGCTCACCCCCGGGGTCGGGAGGGCGGACAGATACGCAGTATTTT. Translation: CASSSPPGSGGRTDTQYF.

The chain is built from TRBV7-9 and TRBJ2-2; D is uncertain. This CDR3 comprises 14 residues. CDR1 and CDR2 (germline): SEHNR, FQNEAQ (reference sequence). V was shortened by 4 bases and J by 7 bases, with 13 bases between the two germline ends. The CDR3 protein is CASSSNPLDGELFF. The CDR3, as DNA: TGTGCCAGCAGCTCGAACCCCTTGGACGGGGAGCTGTTTTTT.